These 5 T cell receptor beta chains were sequenced from one sample in a study of metastatic and nonmetastatic thyroid tumors. Thyroid surgery was performed in patients who had received no treatment beforehand. Through MiXCR, TCRdb re-clonotyped the PCR reads. The top ten hold 2.5% to 3.5% of the sample, which has 30,000 to 35,000 clones, about 20% seen once. Material: tumor tissue. These receptors originate from a male donor with papillary thyroid cancer or a benign thyroid nodule (not recorded which). Some clones in this sample may be carry-over from other donors' samples.

This clone was detected a few times. The identical CDR3 is also encoded by other nucleotide sequences in the sample. The V call is TRBV12-3 or TRBV12-4, the J call TRBJ1-1; unclear D gene. The CDR3 covers 14 residues. Trimming shortened V by 4 bases and J by 2 bases, and 11 bases separated the two germline ends. The CDR3 nucleotides are TGTGCCAGCAGTTCGAGGGTCCCTAACACTGAAGCTTTCTTT. Protein product: CASSSRVPNTEAFF.

This clone was observed a single time. V is TRBV11-2 and J is TRBJ2-1, with TRBD2 matching 7 bases. The CDR3 spans 16 residues. Germline V CDR1 and CDR2: SGHAT, FQNNGV. V dropped 5 bases and J dropped 0; count of bases not matched to a gene: 7. The CDR3 nucleotides read TGTGCCAGCAGCGTTACTAGCGACAGCTCCTACAATGAGCAGTTCTTC. Protein: CASSVTSDSSYNEQFF.

A word on this clone: The same CDR3 is also encoded by other DNA sequences in this sample. The chain combines TRBV20-1 with TRBJ2-1; D ambiguous. Trimming took off 6 bases at V and 4 bases at J, with 10 bases between the two ends. CDR3 length equals 12 residues. Germline V CDR1 and CDR2: DFQATT, SNEGSKA (reference sequence). Here the CDR3 DNA reads TGCAGTGCAGCCGACACATACAATGAGCAGTTCTTC. This translates into CSAADTYNEQFF.

This clone was detected many times. CDR3 sequence: CASSSGPEDEQFF. The CDR3, as DNA: TGTGCCAGCAGCTCCGGACCAGAGGATGAGCAGTTCTTC. The chain combines TRBV7-2 with TRBJ2-1; D unclear. The germline gives CDR1 SGHTA, CDR2 FQGNSA. Trimming stripped 4 bases from V and 8 bases from J, with 12 bases between. This CDR3 spans 13 amino acids.

The V gene is TRBV2, the J gene TRBJ2-1; perhaps TRBD2 as D (5 bases). In germline, CDR1 is SNHLY, CDR2 FYNNEI. Trimming removed 0 bases from V and 2 bases from J, with 8 bases in between. The CDR3 sequence is 15 residues long. CDR3 DNA: TGTGCCAGCAGTGAAGCCGGGAACCCCTACAATGAGCAGTTCTTC. It specifies CASSEAGNPYNEQFF.